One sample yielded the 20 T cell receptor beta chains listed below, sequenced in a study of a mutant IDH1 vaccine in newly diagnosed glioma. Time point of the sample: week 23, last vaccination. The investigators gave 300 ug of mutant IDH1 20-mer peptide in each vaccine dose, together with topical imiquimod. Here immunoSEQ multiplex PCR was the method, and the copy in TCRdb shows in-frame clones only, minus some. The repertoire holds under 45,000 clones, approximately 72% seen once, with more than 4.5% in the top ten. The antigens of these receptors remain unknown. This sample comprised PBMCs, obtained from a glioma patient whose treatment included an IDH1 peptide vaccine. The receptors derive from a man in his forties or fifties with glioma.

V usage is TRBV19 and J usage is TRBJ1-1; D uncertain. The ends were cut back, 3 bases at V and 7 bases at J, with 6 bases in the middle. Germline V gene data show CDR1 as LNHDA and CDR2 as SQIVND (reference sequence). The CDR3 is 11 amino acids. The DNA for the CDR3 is TGTGCCAGTAGTATGGGGAATGAAGCTTTCTTT. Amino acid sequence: CASSMGNEAFF.

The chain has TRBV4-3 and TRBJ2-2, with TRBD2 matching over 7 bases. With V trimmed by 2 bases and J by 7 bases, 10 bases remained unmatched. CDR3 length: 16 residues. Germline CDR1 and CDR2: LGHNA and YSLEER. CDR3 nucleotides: TGCGCCAGCAGCCAAAGGGTCAGCGGGGTGGACGGGGAGCTGTTTTTT. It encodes CASSQRVSGVDGELFF.

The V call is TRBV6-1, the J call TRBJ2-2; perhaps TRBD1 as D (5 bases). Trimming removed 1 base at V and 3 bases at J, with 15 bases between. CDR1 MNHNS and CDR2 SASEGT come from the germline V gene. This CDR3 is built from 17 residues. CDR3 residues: CASSEVGLGLDTGELFF. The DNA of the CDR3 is TGTGCCAGCAGTGAAGTCGGGTTGGGGCTCGACACCGGGGAGCTGTTTTTT.

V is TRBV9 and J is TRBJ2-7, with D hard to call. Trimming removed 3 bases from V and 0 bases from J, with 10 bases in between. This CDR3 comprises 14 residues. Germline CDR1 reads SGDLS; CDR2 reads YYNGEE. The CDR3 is CASSADLSSYEQYF. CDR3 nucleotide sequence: TGTGCCAGCAGCGCAGACTTGAGCTCCTACGAGCAGTACTTC.

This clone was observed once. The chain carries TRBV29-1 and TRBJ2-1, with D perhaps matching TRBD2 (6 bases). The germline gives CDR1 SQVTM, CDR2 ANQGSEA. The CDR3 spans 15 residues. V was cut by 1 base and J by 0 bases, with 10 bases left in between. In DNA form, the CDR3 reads TGCAGCGTTGAAGGCGGGGACCTCTCCTACAATGAGCAGTTCTTC. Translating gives CSVEGGDLSYNEQFF.

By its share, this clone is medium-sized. CDR3 residues: CAISGSGQGANGYTF. DNA for the CDR3: TGTGCCATCAGCGGATCGGGACAGGGGGCAAATGGCTACACCTTC. The V and J genes are TRBV10-3 and TRBJ1-2; the match to TRBD1 covers 12 bases. This CDR3 region has 15 residues. The germline V gene has CDR1 ENHRY and CDR2 SYGVKD. V shed 6 bases, J shed 6 bases, and the junction held 8 bases outside the gene matches.

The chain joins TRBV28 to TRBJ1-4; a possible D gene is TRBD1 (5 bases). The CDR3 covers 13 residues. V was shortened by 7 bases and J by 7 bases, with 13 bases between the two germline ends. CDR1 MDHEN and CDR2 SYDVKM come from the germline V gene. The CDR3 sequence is CASISPGREKLFF. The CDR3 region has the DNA TGTGCCAGCATCTCCCCGGGACGTGAAAAACTGTTTTTT.

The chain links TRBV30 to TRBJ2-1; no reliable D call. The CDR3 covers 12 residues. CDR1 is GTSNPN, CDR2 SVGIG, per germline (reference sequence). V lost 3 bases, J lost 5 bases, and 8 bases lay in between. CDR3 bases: TGTGCCTGGAGCGGTTACAACAATGAGCAGTTCTTC. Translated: CAWSGYNNEQFF.

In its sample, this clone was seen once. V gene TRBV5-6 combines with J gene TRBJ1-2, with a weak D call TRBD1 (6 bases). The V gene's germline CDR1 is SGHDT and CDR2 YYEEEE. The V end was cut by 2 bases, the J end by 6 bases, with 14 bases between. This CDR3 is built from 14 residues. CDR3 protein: CASSFTGFSHGYTF. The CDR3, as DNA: TGTGCCAGCAGCTTCACAGGGTTTTCTCATGGCTACACCTTC.

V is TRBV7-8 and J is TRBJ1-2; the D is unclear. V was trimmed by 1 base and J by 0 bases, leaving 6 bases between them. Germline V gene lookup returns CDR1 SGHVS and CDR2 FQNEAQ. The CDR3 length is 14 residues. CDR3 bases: TGTGCCAGCAGCTTAGGGACGGCTAACTATGGCTACACCTTC. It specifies CASSLGTANYGYTF.

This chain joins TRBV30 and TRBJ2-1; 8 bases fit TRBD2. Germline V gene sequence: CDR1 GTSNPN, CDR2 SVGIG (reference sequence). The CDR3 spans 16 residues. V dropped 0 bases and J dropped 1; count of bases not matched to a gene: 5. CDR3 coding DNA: TGTGCCTGGAGTGTTCCGAGCGGGGGATCCTACAATGAGCAGTTCTTC. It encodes CAWSVPSGGSYNEQFF.

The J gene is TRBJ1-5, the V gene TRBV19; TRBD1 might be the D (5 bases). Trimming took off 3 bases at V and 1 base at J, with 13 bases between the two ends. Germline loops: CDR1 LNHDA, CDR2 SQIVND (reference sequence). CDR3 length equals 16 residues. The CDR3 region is CASSIRTGFSNQPQHF. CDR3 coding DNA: TGTGCCAGTAGTATTAGAACAGGCTTCAGCAATCAGCCCCAGCATTTT.

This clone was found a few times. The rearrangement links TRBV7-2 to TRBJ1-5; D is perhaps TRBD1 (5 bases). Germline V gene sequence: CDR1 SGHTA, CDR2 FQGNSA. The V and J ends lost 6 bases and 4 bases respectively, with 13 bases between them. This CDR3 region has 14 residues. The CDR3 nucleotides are TGTGCCAGCAGTCGAGACAGTATTAATCAGCCCCAGCATTTT. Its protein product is CASSRDSINQPQHF.

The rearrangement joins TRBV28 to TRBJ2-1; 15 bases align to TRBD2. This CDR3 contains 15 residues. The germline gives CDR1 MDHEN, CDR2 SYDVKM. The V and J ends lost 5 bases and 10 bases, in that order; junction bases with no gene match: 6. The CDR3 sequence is CASSPWTSGGGEQFF. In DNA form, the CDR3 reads TGTGCCAGCAGTCCTTGGACTAGCGGGGGGGGAGAGCAGTTCTTC.

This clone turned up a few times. The CDR3 here is CAWTDLRRTEAFF. Here the CDR3 DNA reads TGTGCCTGGACGGACCTTCGACGGACTGAAGCTTTCTTT. The chain combines TRBV30 with TRBJ1-1; no clear D. Trimming stripped 4 bases from V and 5 bases from J, with 14 bases between. Germline V gives CDR1 GTSNPN, CDR2 SVGIG (reference sequence). The CDR3 has 13 amino acids.

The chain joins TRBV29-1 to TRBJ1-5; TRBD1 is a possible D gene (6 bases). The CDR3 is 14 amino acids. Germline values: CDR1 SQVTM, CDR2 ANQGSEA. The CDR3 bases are TGCAGTGCTGGGGGGGCAAATAGCAATCAGCCCCAGCATTTT. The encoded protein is CSAGGANSNQPQHF.

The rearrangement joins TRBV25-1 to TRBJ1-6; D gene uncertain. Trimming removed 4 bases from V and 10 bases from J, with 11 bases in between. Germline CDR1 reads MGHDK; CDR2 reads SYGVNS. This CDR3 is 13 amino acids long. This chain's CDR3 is CASSGGFRSPLHF. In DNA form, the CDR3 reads TGTGCCAGCAGTGGGGGTTTTCGCTCACCCCTCCACTTT.

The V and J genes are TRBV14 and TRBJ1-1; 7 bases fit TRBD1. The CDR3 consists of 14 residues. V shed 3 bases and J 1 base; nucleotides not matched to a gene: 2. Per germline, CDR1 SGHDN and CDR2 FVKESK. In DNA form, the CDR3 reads TGTGCCAGCAGCCAGCGACAGGGGAACACTGAAGCTTTCTTT. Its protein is CASSQRQGNTEAFF.

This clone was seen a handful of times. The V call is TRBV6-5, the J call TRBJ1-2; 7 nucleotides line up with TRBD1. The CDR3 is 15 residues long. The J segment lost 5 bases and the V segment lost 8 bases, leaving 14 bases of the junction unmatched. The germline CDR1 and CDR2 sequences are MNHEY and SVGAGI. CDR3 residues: CASAQGGEVVYGYTF. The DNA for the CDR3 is TGTGCCAGCGCTCAGGGGGGCGAAGTTGTATATGGCTACACCTTC.

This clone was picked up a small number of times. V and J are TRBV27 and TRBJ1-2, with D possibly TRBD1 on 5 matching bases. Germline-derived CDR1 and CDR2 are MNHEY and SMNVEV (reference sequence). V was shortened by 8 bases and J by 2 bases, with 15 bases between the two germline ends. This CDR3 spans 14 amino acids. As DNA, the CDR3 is TGTGCCAGCGCTAGGTCCCAGGGCAACTATGGCTACACCTTC. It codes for CASARSQGNYGYTF.